This T cell receptor (beta chain) was retrieved from a study of control samples from healthy donors and cancer patients. The germline CDR1 and CDR2 sequences are KGHSY and FQNENV. The V gene lost 0 bases and the J gene lost 10 bases, with 18 bases spanning the gap. This CDR3 is 15 amino acids long. Profiled with immunoSEQ multiplex PCR; TCRdb holds only in-frame clones, not every one. The sample has 100,000 to 150,000 clones; approximately 92% are singletons. The sequenced sample consisted of PBMCs. The chain is built from TRBV16 and TRBJ1-2; a possible D gene is TRBD1 (6 bases). The sequence derives from a man older than 75 with head and neck cancer. The CDR3, as DNA: TGTGCCAGCAGCCAATCGGCCGACCAACAGGGACTCTACACCTTC. It yields the protein CASSQSADQQGLYTF. Together with reference TRBV16 and TRBJ1-2, the CDR3 gives the full variable domain: GEEVAQTPKHLVRGEGQKAKLYCAPIKGHSYVFWYQQVLKNEFKFLISFQNENVFDETGMPKERFSAKCLPNSPCSLEIQATKLEDSAVYFCASSQSADQQGLYTFGSGTRLTVV.